The TCR beta chain described here comes from a study of blood T cell repertoires in COVID-19. Study at large: Some COVID-19 samples were acute and others convalescent; all came from the United States, Italy and Spain. Sample material is recorded as cDNA or gDNA derived from T cells, B-cell-depleted T cells, or PBMCs.

Per the original methods: How many nucleated cells were present was estimated from reference gene primer amplification. Using immunoSEQ multiplex PCR, the repertoire was profiled, and TCRdb retains in-frame clones only, with some absent. That table supplies the V and J calls and clone size; D and trimming were determined from the DNA. The sample holds 37,000 or so clones; 65% to 80% are singletons and the top ten take 2%. This CDR3 has 17 amino acids. This clone showed up just a few times. This TCR came from a man aged 60 to 69 with active COVID-19. The chain employs TRBV21-1 and TRBJ2-6; the table's D call, TRBD1, has no DNA check behind it. TRBV21-1 is designated a pseudogene. Input material: peripheral blood. The chain's CDR3 is CASSHGHPPSGANVLTF. The CDR3 region has the DNA TGTGCCAGCAGCCATGGACACCCACCCTCTGGGGCCAACGTCCTGACTTTC.